Shown below are 21 T cell receptor beta chains from a single sample sequenced in a study of cytomegalovirus exposure and HLA in healthy donors. Amplification used 60 Vbeta primers and 13 Jbeta primers. TCRdb's copy holds only in-frame clones and misses some; the assay was immunoSEQ multiplex PCR. The data hold about 110,000 clones, with 80% observed a single time. Material: PBMCs. These receptors were collected from a man between 50 and 59 years old in good health and CMV-seronegative.

V is TRBV7-2 and J is TRBJ2-7; D might be TRBD2 (7 bases). The CDR3 extends over 19 amino acids. Trimming took 5 bases from V and 0 from J, leaving 26 bases between them. Germline lookup yields CDR1 SGHTA and CDR2 FQGNSA. CDR3 loop: CASSPRGEGSARSSYEQYF. Written as DNA, the CDR3 is TGTGCCAGCAGCCCTAGGGGGGAGGGGAGCGCGAGGAGCTCCTACGAGCAGTACTTC.

Concerning this clone itself: As the CDR3 is not closed by the conserved phenylalanine or tryptophan, this likely results from a read error. Because the CDR3's place on the DNA is in doubt, the DNA is left out and the CDR3 is given as listed by TCRdb. The chain recombines TRBV21-1 with TRBJ1-5; the DNA was not used to check the table's D call, TRBD1. TRBV21-1 is annotated as a pseudogene. Including both end residues, the CDR3 is 10 amino acids long. The CDR3: CASSKEQGTQ.

DNA for the CDR3: TGTGCCAGCAGCCGGACTAGCGGGAGCGGGCGGGACGGCGATGAGCAGTTCTTC. Residues: CASSRTSGSGRDGDEQFF. The rearrangement uses TRBV27 and TRBJ2-1; 13 bases are a match to TRBD2. V gave up 6 bases and J gave up 8 bases; unmatched junction bases: 16. Looked up from germline, CDR1 is MNHEY and CDR2 is SMNVEV (reference sequence). There are 18 residues in the CDR3.

J is TRBJ1-4 and V is TRBV28; 7 bases are a match to TRBD1. Looked up from germline, CDR1 is MDHEN and CDR2 is SYDVKM. CDR3 length equals 15 residues. V was clipped by 2 bases and J by 8 bases; unmatched bases: 8. CDR3 nucleotides: TGTGCCAGCAGTTTAGAGTGGTCAGGGGGAGAAAAACTGTTTTTT. This sequence encodes CASSLEWSGGEKLFF.

V gene TRBV19 combines with J gene TRBJ1-2; 9 positions agree with TRBD1. The CDR3 runs 12 residues. J gave up 6 bases and V 7 bases, and 3 bases lay outside the gene matches. Germline lookup yields CDR1 LNHDA and CDR2 SQIVND (reference sequence). This chain's CDR3 is CASIRDRDGYTF. The DNA for the CDR3 is TGTGCCAGTATCCGGGACAGGGATGGCTACACCTTC.

This chain uses TRBV30 with TRBJ1-4, with a weak D call TRBD1 (5 bases). Trimming pared 2 bases from V and 8 bases from J, leaving 18 bases between. The CDR3 is 15 amino acids. Germline V gives CDR1 GTSNPN, CDR2 SVGIG (reference sequence). This CDR3 reads CAWSLGGTSEEKLFF. The CDR3 DNA reads TGTGCCTGGAGTCTTGGCGGGACCTCAGAAGAAAAACTGTTTTTT.

The CDR3 sequence: CASSPNRGSSYEQYF. DNA of the CDR3: TGCGCCAGCAGCCCCAACAGGGGTAGCTCCTACGAGCAGTACTTC. The chain joins TRBV5-1 to TRBJ2-7, with 7 bases aligning to TRBD1. The ends lost 4 bases at V and 0 bases at J; junction bases unmatched: 7. The CDR3 consists of 15 residues. From germline, CDR1 is SGHRS and CDR2 YFSETQ.

A single count supports this clone. This CDR3 is CASSLAGLGYTF. CDR3 nucleotide sequence: TGTGCCAGCAGTTTAGCAGGGTTGGGCTACACCTTC. The chain uses TRBV28 and TRBJ1-2, with a weak D call TRBD1 (5 bases). Germline V gives CDR1 MDHEN, CDR2 SYDVKM. V was pared by 2 bases and J by 8 bases, with 9 bases between. The CDR3 has 12 residues.

This chain connects TRBV27 to TRBJ1-2, with TRBD1 identical over 7 bases. The germline V gene encodes CDR1 MNHEY and CDR2 SMNVEV (reference sequence). Trimming cost V 5 bases and J 3 bases; bases outside gene matches: 9. The CDR3 has 15 amino acids. The DNA of the CDR3 is TGTGCCAGCAGTCTATATACAGGGGTCGACTATGGCTACACCTTC. This codes for CASSLYTGVDYGYTF.

The chain joins TRBV6-1 to TRBJ1-5; D possibly corresponds to TRBD1 (5 bases). This CDR3 region has 13 residues. Trimming left V 5 bases short and J 6 bases short, with 11 bases between. Germline CDR1 and CDR2: MNHNS and SASEGT. The CDR3 nucleotides are TGTGCCAGCAGTAGGCAGGGAAGTCAGCCCCAGCATTTT. Translation: CASSRQGSQPQHF.

The V call is TRBV7-3, the J call TRBJ2-2, with 8 bases lining up with TRBD2. After removal of 5 bases from V and 5 bases from J, the junction contained 7 bases not matched to a gene. Germline CDR1 and CDR2: SGHTA and FQGTGA. This CDR3 contains 15 residues. The CDR3 nucleotides are TGTGCCAGCAGCGCCGGGACTAGTTCAACCGGGGAGCTGTTTTTT. Its protein is CASSAGTSSTGELFF.

This chain uses TRBV15 with TRBJ1-4; 9 bases map to TRBD1. CDR1 LNHNV and CDR2 YYDKDF come from the germline V gene (reference sequence). Trimming removed 2 bases from V and 2 bases from J; junction bases left unmatched: 12. The CDR3 extends over 19 amino acids. The CDR3 is CATSRSGGTGRITNEKLFF. The CDR3 coding sequence is TGTGCCACCAGCAGATCCGGCGGGACAGGGCGGATTACTAATGAAAAACTGTTTTTT.

This clone was seen more than once but under ten times. The chain has TRBV30 and TRBJ1-2; D is unresolved. The CDR3 runs to 13 residues. Germline V lookup: CDR1 GTSNPN, CDR2 SVGIG (reference sequence). V gave up 0 bases and J gave up 5 bases, with 10 bases separating them. This CDR3 reads CAWSVWGGYGYTF. The DNA of the CDR3 is TGTGCCTGGAGTGTTTGGGGAGGTTATGGCTACACCTTC. The variable domain in full, with the rest retrieved from reference TRBV30 and TRBJ1-2, is SQTIHQWPATLVQPVGSPLSLECTVEGTSNPNLYWYRQAAGRGLQLLFYSVGIGQISSEVPQNLSASRPQDRQFILSSKKLLLSDSGFYLCAWSVWGGYGYTFGSGTRLTVV.

The chain carries TRBV7-2 and TRBJ1-2; D gene ambiguous. The CDR3 contains 13 residues. Looked up from germline, CDR1 is SGHTA and CDR2 is FQGNSA. V was pared by 2 bases and J by 6 bases, with 10 bases between. The CDR3 loop reads CASSLTRGDGYTF. In DNA, the CDR3 is TGTGCCAGCAGCTTAACAAGAGGAGATGGCTACACCTTC.

The V and J genes are TRBV9 and TRBJ2-2; 7 bases match TRBD1. CDR3 length equals 14 residues. V shed 4 bases, J shed 6 bases, and the junction held 6 bases outside the gene matches. Germline-derived CDR1 and CDR2 are SGDLS and YYNGEE. Written as DNA, the CDR3 is TGTGCCAGCAGCACATTGACAGGGTCCGGGGAGCTGTTTTTT. This gives the protein CASSTLTGSGELFF.

Details on this clone: The junction does not match germline at one end; this may be a read error. This rearrangement joins TRBV7-9 to TRBJ2-7; D is unresolved. The germline V gene has CDR1 SEHNR and CDR2 FQNEAQ (reference sequence). CDR3 length: 12 amino acids. The CDR3 nucleotides read TGTTCCAGCAGCGTCCAGAACTACGAGCAGTACTTC. This encodes CSSSVQNYEQYF.

This sequence joins TRBV4-3 and TRBJ2-7; D is ambiguous. Trimming pared 0 bases from V and 2 bases from J, leaving 5 bases between. Germline V gives CDR1 LGHNA, CDR2 YSLEER. The CDR3 is 13 residues long. This CDR3 is CASSQEVAYEQYF. The CDR3 coding sequence is TGCGCCAGCAGCCAAGAGGTAGCCTACGAGCAGTACTTC.

This chain connects TRBV18 to TRBJ2-3, with TRBD2 as a possible D gene (6 bases). Trimming took off 3 bases at V and 2 bases at J, with 9 bases between the two ends. Germline V gives CDR1 KGHSH, CDR2 LQKENI. The CDR3 is 14 amino acids. CDR3 protein: CASSPRDFTDTQYF. The CDR3 region has the DNA TGTGCCAGCTCACCCCGGGACTTCACAGATACGCAGTATTTT.

This clone was recorded only once. The chain couples TRBV5-1 to TRBJ2-3; tentative D call: TRBD2 (5 bases). Between the trimmed V and J ends, which lost 4 bases and 1 base, there was a span of 16 bases. The CDR3 consists of 16 residues. Looked up from germline, CDR1 is SGHRS and CDR2 is YFSETQ. CDR3 DNA: TGCGCCAGCAGCCCGGGTACGGGGAGAGGCACAGATACGCAGTATTTT. As protein: CASSPGTGRGTDTQYF.

This clone turned up a few times. The chain links TRBV6-1 to TRBJ1-4; 8 bases match TRBD1. With V trimmed by 4 bases and J by 10 bases, 5 bases remained unmatched. The germline gives CDR1 MNHNS, CDR2 SASEGT. This CDR3 is built from 13 residues. The CDR3 nucleotides read TGTGCCAGCAGTGCCCAGGGGGCGAGAAAACTGTTTTTT. This codes for CASSAQGARKLFF.

The V gene is TRBV28, the J gene TRBJ1-1; 7 nucleotides align to TRBD1. The CDR3 totals 12 residues. Germline CDR1 reads MDHEN; CDR2 reads SYDVKM. With V trimmed by 5 bases and J by 10 bases, 7 bases remained unmatched. CDR3 bases: TGTGCCAGCAGTCCTCGGACAGGTGGAGCTTTCTTT. Translation: CASSPRTGGAFF.